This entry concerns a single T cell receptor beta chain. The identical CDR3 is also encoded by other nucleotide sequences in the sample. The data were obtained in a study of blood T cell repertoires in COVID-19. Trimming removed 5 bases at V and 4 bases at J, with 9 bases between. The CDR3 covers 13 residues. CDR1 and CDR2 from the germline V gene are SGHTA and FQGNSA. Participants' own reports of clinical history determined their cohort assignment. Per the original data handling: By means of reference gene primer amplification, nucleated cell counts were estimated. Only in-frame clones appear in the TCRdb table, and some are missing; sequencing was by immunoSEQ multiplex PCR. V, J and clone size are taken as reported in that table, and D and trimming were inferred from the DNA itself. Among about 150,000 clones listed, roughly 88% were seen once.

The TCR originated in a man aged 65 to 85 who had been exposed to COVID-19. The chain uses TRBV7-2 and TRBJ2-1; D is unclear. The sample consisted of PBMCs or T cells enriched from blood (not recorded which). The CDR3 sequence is CASSPGSYNEQFF. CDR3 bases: TGTGCCAGCAGCCCCGGTTCGTACAATGAGCAGTTCTTC.